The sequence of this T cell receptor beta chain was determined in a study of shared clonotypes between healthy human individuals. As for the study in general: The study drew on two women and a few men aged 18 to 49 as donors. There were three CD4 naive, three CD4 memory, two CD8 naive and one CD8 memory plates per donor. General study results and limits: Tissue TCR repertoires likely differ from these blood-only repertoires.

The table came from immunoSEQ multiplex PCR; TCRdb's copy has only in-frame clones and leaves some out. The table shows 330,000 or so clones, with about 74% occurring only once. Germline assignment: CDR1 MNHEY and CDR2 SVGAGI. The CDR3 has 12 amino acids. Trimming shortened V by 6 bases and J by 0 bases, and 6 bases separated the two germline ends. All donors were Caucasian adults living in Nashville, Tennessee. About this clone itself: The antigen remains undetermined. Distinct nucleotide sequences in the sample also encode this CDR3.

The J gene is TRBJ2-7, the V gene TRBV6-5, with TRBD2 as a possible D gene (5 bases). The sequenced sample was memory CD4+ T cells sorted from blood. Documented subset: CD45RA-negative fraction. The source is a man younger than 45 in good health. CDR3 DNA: TGTGCCAGCAGAGGGAGCTCCTACGAGCAGTACTTC. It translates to CASRGSSYEQYF.